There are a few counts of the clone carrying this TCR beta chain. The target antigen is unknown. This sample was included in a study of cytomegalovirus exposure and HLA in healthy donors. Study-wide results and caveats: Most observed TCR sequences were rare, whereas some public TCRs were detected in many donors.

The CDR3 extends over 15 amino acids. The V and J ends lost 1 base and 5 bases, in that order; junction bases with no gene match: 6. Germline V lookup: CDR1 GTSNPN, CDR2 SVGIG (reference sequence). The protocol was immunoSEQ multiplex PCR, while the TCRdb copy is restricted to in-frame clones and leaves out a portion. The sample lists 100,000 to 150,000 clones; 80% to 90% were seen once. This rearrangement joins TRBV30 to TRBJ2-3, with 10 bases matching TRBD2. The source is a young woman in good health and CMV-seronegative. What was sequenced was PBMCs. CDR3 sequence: CAWSALAGAGDTQYF. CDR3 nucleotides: TGTGCCTGGAGTGCTCTAGCGGGGGCGGGAGATACGCAGTATTTT.